These T cell receptor beta chains were read from a single sample in a study of shared clonotypes between healthy human individuals. Profiling relied on immunoSEQ multiplex PCR, and the TCRdb table lists in-frame clones only, not all of them. In the table there are around 600,000 clones, more than 95% of which are singletons. The material sequenced was naive CD8+ T cells sorted from blood. These receptors were obtained from a man aged 25 to 40 in good health. Both conserved end residues are part of each CDR3. The order of the fields is D gene, V gene, CDR3 length, J gene, CDR3 DNA, CDR3 protein. A D gene is named only where the DNA matches it firmly.

TRBD2	TRBV7-3	16	TRBJ2-1	TGTGCCAGCAGCGAGCAGGGACTAGCGGGATTGGATGAGCAGTTCTTC	CASSEQGLAGLDEQFF
NA	TRBV18	14	TRBJ2-2	TGTGCCAGCTCTGAGGTCGGCACGACCGGGGAGCTGTTTTTT	CASSEVGTTGELFF
NA	TRBV25-1	13	TRBJ2-7	TGTGCCAGCAGCGGAGACAGGCCCTACGAGCAGTACTTC	CASSGDRPYEQYF
TRBD2	TRBV29-1	18	TRBJ2-1	TGCAGCGTTGAAGATCTCGTGGCTAGCGGGAGATTTGGCAATGAGCAGTTCTTC	CSVEDLVASGRFGNEQFF
NA	TRBV27	12	TRBJ2-2	TGTGCCAGCAGTCTCCTGTGGGGGGAGCTGTTTTTT	CASSLLWGELFF
TRBD1	TRBV11-2	17	TRBJ2-5	TGTGCCAGCAGCTTAGGAGTCAGGACAGGGGGTTGGGAGACCCAGTACTTC	CASSLGVRTGGWETQYF
NA	TRBV29-1	13	TRBJ2-7	TGCAGCGTTGTTGTCTCCGAAACCTACGAGCAGTACTTC	CSVVVSETYEQYF
NA	TRBV7-6	18	TRBJ1-1	TGTGCCAGCAGCTTACGCCATCTCGGCGGGGGAACGAACACTGAAGCTTTCTTT	CASSLRHLGGGTNTEAFF
NA	TRBV9	15	TRBJ2-7	TGTGCCAGCACCCAAGGAGGGGGGTACTCCTACGAGCAGTACTTC	CASTQGGGYSYEQYF
NA	TRBV27	12	TRBJ2-2	TGTGCCAGCAGTTTATTAACCGGGGAGCTGTTTTTT	CASSLLTGELFF
TRBD2	TRBV5-1	16	TRBJ2-7	TGCGCCAGCAGCGACAACCTAGCGGTCCCGCCCTACGAGCAGTACTTC	CASSDNLAVPPYEQYF
TRBD2	TRBV5-8	15	TRBJ2-1	TGTGCCAGCAGTTTATCACCACAGGCGGGGGATGAGCAGTTCTTC	CASSLSPQAGDEQFF
TRBD2	TRBV29-1	13	TRBJ2-2	TGCAGCGTTGATGAGCGGGGCACCGGGGAGCTGTTTTTT	CSVDERGTGELFF
NA	TRBV27	14	TRBJ2-7	TGTGCCAGCAGTTTCCGGGGACTGACCTACGAGCAGTACTTC	CASSFRGLTYEQYF
TRBD2	TRBV28	14	TRBJ2-1	TGTGCCAGCAGCCATAGCGGGAGAAACAATGAGCAGTTCTTC	CASSHSGRNNEQFF